This is a list of T cell receptor beta chains from one sample in a study of vaccination effects on CD4 cells after COVID-19. These receptors' targets are unknown. Here immunoSEQ multiplex PCR was the method, and the copy in TCRdb shows in-frame clones only, minus some. This table holds 73,000 or so clones, roughly 79% found once. The sequencing used CD4+ T cells from PBMCs cultured with SARS-CoV-2 spike peptides, collected before COVID-19 vaccination. Every receptor here comes from a human donor who received a COVID-19 vaccine. The CDR3 runs from the conserved cysteine through the conserved F or W. D genes are given only for firm matches. Clone size is given for some rows only: seen once, a few or many times, or a class if the clone is expanded.

clone_size	v_call	j_call	d_call	cdr3_nt	cdr3_aa
.	TRBV18	TRBJ2-5	TRBD1	TGTGCCAGCTCACCAGGACAGGAAGAGACCCAGTACTTC	CASSPGQEETQYF
few	TRBV9	TRBJ2-6	.	TGTGCCAGCAGAAGGACAGTCTCTGGGGCCAACGTCCTGACTTTC	CASRRTVSGANVLTF
.	TRBV2	TRBJ2-2	.	TGTGCCAGCAGCGCCTCTAACACCGGGGAGCTGTTTTTT	CASSASNTGELFF
.	TRBV5-1	TRBJ1-4	.	TGCGCCAGCAGCTTTGGGGGACCTAATGAAAAACTGTTTTTT	CASSFGGPNEKLFF
.	TRBV18	TRBJ1-2	.	TGTGCCAGCTCACCCGGGACGGTGGATGGGGGCTACACCTTC	CASSPGTVDGGYTF
.	TRBV2	TRBJ2-5	TRBD1	TGTGCCAGCAGAAGGACAGGAGGCCAAGAGACCCAGTACTTC	CASRRTGGQETQYF
.	TRBV10-3	TRBJ2-6	TRBD1	TGTGCCATCAGGGGACAGGGAACTGGGGCCAACGTCCTGACTTTC	CAIRGQGTGANVLTF
.	TRBV11-1	TRBJ2-2	TRBD1	TGTGCCAGCAGCACCCGGGACAGAGACACCGGGGAGCTGTTTTTT	CASSTRDRDTGELFF
.	TRBV6-4	TRBJ2-2	.	TGTGCCAGCAGTGAGACGAACACCGGGGAGCTGTTTTTT	CASSETNTGELFF
few	TRBV5-1	TRBJ1-6	.	TGCGCCAGCAGCTTGGAGGCAGGGGTAAATTCACCCCTCCACTTT	CASSLEAGVNSPLHF
.	TRBV5-4	TRBJ2-5	TRBD1	TGTGCCAGCAGCTTAGGACAGGGAAGGGAGACCCAGTACTTC	CASSLGQGRETQYF
once	TRBV9	TRBJ1-1	.	TGTGCCAGCAGCGTGGTACTGAACACTGAAGCTTTCTTT	CASSVVLNTEAFF
few	TRBV9	TRBJ2-5	TRBD2	TGTGCCAGCAGCGCCGGGACTAGCGGGGGGCTACAAGAGACCCAGTACTTC	CASSAGTSGGLQETQYF
.	TRBV7-2	TRBJ2-1	.	TGTGCCAGCAGCCCCCGGGGTACCTACAATGAGCAGTTCTTC	CASSPRGTYNEQFF
.	TRBV5-1	TRBJ1-2	.	TGCGCCAGCAGCTTGACCGGGAACGGCTACACCTTC	CASSLTGNGYTF
.	TRBV6-5	TRBJ2-1	.	TGTGCCAGCAGTACCTGGGGCGGACAGCAGTTCTTC	CASSTWGGQQFF